Given below is one T cell receptor (beta chain) in context. The data are from a study of blood T cell repertoires in COVID-19. About the research overall: Samples representing acute and convalescent COVID-19 were sourced from the United States, Italy and Spain. PBMCs, B-cell-depleted T cells, or T cells were the source of the cDNA or gDNA that made up the material.

Looked up from germline, CDR1 is SGHRS and CDR2 is YFSETQ. V lost 1 base and J 7 bases, leaving 15 bases between the germline ends. The CDR3 contains 15 residues. Libraries were prepared by immunoSEQ multiplex PCR; TCRdb keeps only in-frame clonotypes and omits some of them. This sample carries roughly 240,000 clones, roughly 83% of them seen once, and the ten largest clones take about 5.4%. This chain links TRBV5-1 with TRBJ2-1, with D tentatively TRBD1 (6 bases). Sequenced sample: peripheral blood. This sequence originates from a woman aged 80 or over with COVID-19, enrolled during active disease. CDR3 sequence reads: CASSLPQGSRNEQFF. The CDR3 DNA reads TGCGCCAGCAGCTTGCCACAGGGTTCGCGGAATGAGCAGTTCTTC.